This T cell receptor (beta chain) was captured in a study of T cell repertoires in cytomegalovirus infection. V shed 3 bases and J shed 0 bases, with 12 bases lying between them. The CDR3 has 16 amino acids. CDR1 is ENHRY and CDR2 is SYGVKD in the germline V gene. TCRdb re-called the reads through MiXCR, storing one row per CDR3 protein. The sample lists around 740,000 distinct CDR3 sequences; under 40% were seen once. The sequence derives from a human donor in good health (CMV status not recorded). Some clones in this sample may be carry-over from other donors' samples. The chain has TRBV10-3 and TRBJ2-1; no reliable D call. The sample taken for sequencing was PBMCs. CDR3 DNA sequence: TGTGCCATCAGTGATCCGATCAACCCCTCCTACAATGAGCAGTTCTTC. Its protein is CAISDPINPSYNEQFF.